This entry lists 24 T cell receptor beta chains sequenced from one sample in a study of regulatory T cells in long-lasting Graves disease. Noted time point: newly diagnosed GD, antithyroid drugs for less than 3 months. Scientists built the TCR library using RNA that was extracted from PBMCs. iRepertoire HTBI primers and Arm-PCR of CDR3 regions built TCR beta libraries. TCRdb itself ran the multiplex PCR reads through MiXCR, one entry per CDR3 protein. Of fewer than 650,000 distinct CDR3 sequences in the sample, roughly 16% were seen once. Separately, the same data were catalogued under a study of T cells in Graves' hyperthyroidism and ophthalmopathy.

The sample was peripheral blood mononuclear cells (PBMCs), taken at new diagnosis, from a patient treated with antithyroid drugs. The receptors were gathered from a man younger than 35 with Graves disease.

This clonotype has just a few counts. The CDR3 sequence is CSASFLVGTSGSGNEQFF. The CDR3 nucleotides are TGCAGTGCTAGTTTCTTAGTAGGGACTAGCGGGAGTGGTAATGAGCAGTTCTTC. The J gene is TRBJ2-1, the V gene TRBV20-1; 14 positions agree with TRBD2. Per germline, CDR1 DFQATT and CDR2 SNEGSKA (reference sequence). V shed 3 bases, J shed 7 bases, and the junction held 14 bases outside the gene matches. The CDR3 is 18 amino acids.

Many counts were recorded for this clonotype. CDR3 coding DNA: TGCAGTGCTAGAGATGACAGGGGGCGGACGGATACGCAGTATTTT. It encodes CSARDDRGRTDTQYF. The chain couples TRBV20-1 to TRBJ2-3, with TRBD1 matching 10 bases. Losses at the gene ends were 0 bases for V and 6 bases for J; bases not matched to a gene: 6. The CDR3 extends over 15 amino acids. Germline CDR1 and CDR2: DFQATT and SNEGSKA (reference sequence).

This clonotype occurred many times. The V and J genes are TRBV19 and TRBJ2-2; 8 bases map to TRBD1. The CDR3 is made up of 16 amino acids. Germline values: CDR1 LNHDA, CDR2 SQIVND (reference sequence). Trimming at V came to 7 bases and at J to 4 bases, leaving 11 bases not matched to a gene. CDR3 DNA: TGTGCCAGTACCTTCCAGGGGGCGAGCGGCACCGGGGAGCTGTTTTTT. It is translated as CASTFQGASGTGELFF.

This clonotype was recorded a few times. J is TRBJ1-2 and V is TRBV5-5; D is perhaps TRBD1 (6 bases). The CDR3 spans 14 residues. V dropped 4 bases and J dropped 4 bases, with 14 bases sitting between them. The germline V gene encodes CDR1 SGHKS and CDR2 YYEKEE (reference sequence). CDR3 sequence: CASSPPQGVYGYTF. The CDR3 nucleotides are TGTGCCAGCAGCCCTCCACAGGGTGTCTATGGCTACACCTTC.

This clonotype was seen at least ten times. The V call is TRBV20-1, the J call TRBJ2-1; possibly TRBD1 or TRBD2 for D (6 bases each). From germline, CDR1 is DFQATT and CDR2 SNEGSKA (reference sequence). Trimming removed 1 base from V and 7 bases from J, with 17 bases in between. There are 15 residues in the CDR3. This CDR3 reads CSARVGGSGKNEQFF. DNA for the CDR3: TGCAGTGCTAGAGTAGGGGGGAGTGGTAAGAATGAGCAGTTCTTC.

This clonotype was seen repeatedly, ten times or more. The chain combines TRBV28 with TRBJ2-1; weak D call: TRBD2 (7 bases). V was trimmed by 1 base and J by 14 bases, leaving 30 bases between them. CDR3 length: 18 residues. Germline assignment: CDR1 MDHEN and CDR2 SYDVKM. In DNA, the CDR3 is TGTGCCAGCAGTTTATTGGCCCTCGGGAGCGGGACCAATGGGGGCAAGTTCTTC. Amino acids: CASSLLALGSGTNGGKFF.

This chain uses TRBV7-9 with TRBJ2-1; either TRBD1 or TRBD2 may fit D (6 bases each). The V and J ends lost 11 bases and 8 bases respectively, with 16 bases between them. This CDR3 comprises 12 residues. Germline CDR1 and CDR2: SEHNR and FQNEAQ (reference sequence). CDR3 protein: CASEGGSDEQFF. In nucleotides, the CDR3 is TGTGCCTCGGAGGGGGGTTCGGATGAGCAGTTCTTC.

At least ten counts were recorded for this clonotype. This sequence joins TRBV30 and TRBJ2-7; D not resolved. This CDR3 contains 13 residues. Trimming stripped 0 bases from V and 10 bases from J, with 16 bases between. Germline assignment: CDR1 GTSNPN and CDR2 SVGIG (reference sequence). CDR3 region: CAWSVKSPPDQYF. Here the CDR3 DNA reads TGTGCCTGGAGTGTAAAGTCCCCCCCCGATCAGTACTTC.

The genes are TRBV12-3 or TRBV12-4 and TRBJ1-3, with D hard to call. V gave up 6 bases and J gave up 9 bases, with 12 bases separating them. The CDR3 is 12 residues long. The CDR3 protein is CASRGPRGTIYF. DNA for the CDR3: TGTGCCAGCAGGGGTCCTCGCGGCACCATATATTTT.

This clonotype was seen ten or more times. This rearrangement joins TRBV28 to TRBJ1-2; possible D gene TRBD1, 6 bases. The V end was cut by 2 bases, the J end by 4 bases, with 8 bases between. CDR1 MDHEN and CDR2 SYDVKM come from the germline V gene. The CDR3 runs to 13 residues. CDR3 protein: CASSLQGPYGYTF. In nucleotides, the CDR3 is TGTGCCAGCAGTTTACAGGGGCCCTATGGCTACACCTTC.

The chain uses TRBV3-1 and TRBJ2-7, with D hard to call. The CDR3 extends over 16 amino acids. V was shortened by 0 bases and J by 1 base, with 13 bases between the two germline ends. Germline lookup yields CDR1 LGHDT and CDR2 YNNKEL (reference sequence). The DNA of the CDR3 is TGTGCCAGCAGCCAAGACTTATATAGGGTATCCTACGAGCAGTACTTC. Translation: CASSQDLYRVSYEQYF.

At least ten counts were recorded for this clonotype. The chain uses TRBV5-1 and TRBJ1-2; D unresolved. Trimming left V 7 bases short and J 4 bases short, with 11 bases between. This CDR3 region has 12 residues. Looked up from germline, CDR1 is SGHRS and CDR2 is YFSETQ. CDR3 in DNA: TGCGCCAGCGGGTTTCTCGCCTATGGCTACACCTTC. Its translation: CASGFLAYGYTF. Drawing the rest from reference TRBV5-1 and TRBJ1-2, the complete variable domain is KAGVTQTPRYLIKTRGQQVTLSCSPISGHRSVSWYQQTPGQGLQFLFEYFSETQRNKGNFPGRFSGRQFSNSRSEMNVSTLELGDSALYLCASGFLAYGYTFGSGTRLTVV.

This clonotype occurred many times. The chain is built from TRBV11-2 and TRBJ2-3; tentatively, D is TRBD1 (7 bases). The CDR3 spans 13 residues. V lost 5 bases to trimming and J lost 4 bases, with 10 bases between them. CDR1 is SGHAT and CDR2 is FQNNGV in the germline V gene. The CDR3 DNA is TGTGCCAGCAGCCAGGGGGGCGCAGATACGCAGTATTTT. It encodes CASSQGGADTQYF.

J is TRBJ2-7 and V is TRBV28; unclear D gene. The germline V gene has CDR1 MDHEN and CDR2 SYDVKM. Trimming removed 3 bases at V and 2 bases at J, with 8 bases between. The CDR3 extends over 13 amino acids. Here the CDR3 reads CASSFWDTYEQYF. In DNA form, the CDR3 reads TGTGCCAGCAGTTTCTGGGATACCTACGAGCAGTACTTC.

This clonotype showed up just a few times. CDR3 protein: CASSLEGTGTTEAFF. The DNA of the CDR3 is TGCGCCAGCAGCTTGGAAGGGACAGGGACGACTGAAGCTTTCTTT. The chain carries TRBV5-1 and TRBJ1-1, with TRBD1 identical over 9 bases. Germline assignment: CDR1 SGHRS and CDR2 YFSETQ. The V gene end was trimmed by 0 bases and the J gene end by 5 bases; junction bases not matched to a gene: 5. This CDR3 spans 15 amino acids. Variable domain in full (rest from reference TRBV5-1 and TRBJ1-1): KAGVTQTPRYLIKTRGQQVTLSCSPISGHRSVSWYQQTPGQGLQFLFEYFSETQRNKGNFPGRFSGRQFSNSRSEMNVSTLELGDSALYLCASSLEGTGTTEAFFGQGTRLTVV.

This clonotype has only a few counts. The J gene is TRBJ1-1, the V gene TRBV19; D is unresolved. The V gene lost 3 bases and the J gene lost 5 bases, with 10 bases spanning the gap. Germline lookup yields CDR1 LNHDA and CDR2 SQIVND (reference sequence). The CDR3 is made up of 13 amino acids. This CDR3 is CASSIWAGTEAFF. CDR3 DNA: TGTGCCAGTAGTATTTGGGCTGGGACTGAAGCTTTCTTT.

V gene TRBV19 combines with J gene TRBJ2-2; 7 nucleotides match TRBD2. V lost 9 bases to trimming and J lost 5 bases; unmatched junction nucleotides: 12. Germline V gene sequence: CDR1 LNHDA, CDR2 SQIVND (reference sequence). The CDR3 runs 15 residues. CDR3 sequence reads: CASTREDLGTGELFF. CDR3 bases: TGTGCCAGCACTCGGGAGGACCTAGGGACCGGGGAGCTGTTTTTT.

This clonotype is a singleton in its sample. The V gene is TRBV4-1, the J gene TRBJ1-1; D remains unclear. Trimming left V 1 base short and J 0 bases short, with 9 bases between. CDR1 MGHRA and CDR2 YSYEKL come from the germline V gene. The CDR3 covers 15 residues. The CDR3 DNA is TGCGCCAGCAGCCAAGGCAGATCCGTGAACACTGAAGCTTTCTTT. It yields the protein CASSQGRSVNTEAFF.

This clonotype was seen only a few times. The chain has TRBV5-6 and TRBJ2-7; 15 positions agree with TRBD2. There are 16 residues in the CDR3. Per the germline V gene, CDR1 is SGHDT and CDR2 is YYEEEE. With V trimmed by 6 bases and J by 5 bases, 9 bases remained unmatched. The CDR3 bases are TGTGCCAGCACCTCCTTTGGGACTAGCGGGAGGAACGAGCAGTACTTC. As protein: CASTSFGTSGRNEQYF.

This clonotype was picked up many times. The rearrangement uses TRBV20-1 and TRBJ2-3, with 8 bases matching TRBD2. The CDR3 runs to 15 residues. Germline CDR1 DFQATT, CDR2 SNEGSKA (reference sequence). V was pared by 0 bases and J by 0 bases, with 2 bases of the junction left unmatched. The CDR3 region is CSARDPSGSTDTQYF. The CDR3 bases are TGCAGTGCTAGAGATCCTAGCGGGAGCACAGATACGCAGTATTTT.

This clonotype showed up many times. The chain joins TRBV30 to TRBJ1-2; 7 bases fit TRBD1. J was trimmed by 4 bases and V by 0 bases; bases with no gene match: 5. The CDR3 sequence is 14 residues long. Germline V CDR1 and CDR2: GTSNPN, SVGIG (reference sequence). DNA for the CDR3: TGTGCCTGGAGTGTACAAGGGGGCATCTATGGCTACACCTTC. Encoded protein: CAWSVQGGIYGYTF.

This clonotype was counted between two and nine times. This chain joins TRBV6-2 or TRBV6-3 and TRBJ1-6; TRBD1 is a possible D gene (6 bases). This CDR3 has 14 amino acids. The V end was cut by 4 bases, the J end by 4 bases, with 8 bases between. In germline, CDR1 is MNHEY, CDR2 SVGEGT. CDR3 sequence reads: CASSFRGYNSPLHF. The CDR3 coding sequence is TGTGCCAGCAGTTTCAGGGGATATAATTCACCCCTCCACTTT.

The sample holds a few counts of this clonotype. The chain couples TRBV9 to TRBJ1-2; unclear D gene. Germline V gene sequence: CDR1 SGDLS, CDR2 YYNGEE. Trimming took off 0 bases at V and 8 bases at J, with 5 bases between the two ends. This CDR3 is built from 11 residues. In DNA form, the CDR3 reads TGTGCCAGCAGCGTAGCCCAAGGCTACACCTTC. It is translated as CASSVAQGYTF.

The V call is TRBV19, the J call TRBJ2-2; 8 nucleotides agree with TRBD2. Trimming at V came to 4 bases and at J to 3 bases, leaving 7 bases not matched to a gene. Germline CDR1 and CDR2: LNHDA and SQIVND (reference sequence). The CDR3 sequence is 16 residues long. The DNA of the CDR3 is TGTGCCAGTAGTACGGGACTAGTCTCGGACACCGGGGAGCTGTTTTTT. Protein sequence: CASSTGLVSDTGELFF.